This T cell receptor (beta chain) came from a study of cytomegalovirus exposure and HLA in healthy donors. The PCR had 60 Vbeta and 13 Jbeta primers. Using immunoSEQ multiplex PCR, the repertoire was profiled, and TCRdb retains in-frame clones only, with some absent. The repertoire consists of about 120,000 clones, with roughly three fifths occurring once and the leading ten covering roughly 10%. The germline CDR1 and CDR2 sequences are SGDLS and YYNGEE. V was clipped by 7 bases and J by 4 bases, with 8 bases between them. The length of the CDR3 is 11 residues. The sequenced material came from PBMCs. The sequence derives from a woman between 35 and 50 years old in good health and CMV-seropositive. V usage is TRBV9 and J usage is TRBJ1-1; TRBD1 is a possible D gene (5 bases). The DNA of the CDR3 is TGTGCCAGCGCGGGGGGCACTGAAGCTTTCTTT. Protein product: CASAGGTEAFF.